The next 30 T cell receptor beta chains were all read from a single sample in a study of patients and donors after allogeneic stem cell transplantation. One entry per CDR3 protein results from TCRdb running MiXCR on the RT-PCR reads. The table records hundreds of thousands of distinct CDR3 sequences, around 16% of them present only once. Material for sequencing was blood, either unsorted or a sorted T cell fraction (not recorded which). Receptors were obtained from a human donor who was either an allogeneic HSCT recipient or a stem cell or donor lymphocyte infusion donor (not recorded which). It is not recorded whose cells these are; they may come from a transplant donor.

This clonotype was seen a few times. V and J are TRBV6-5 and TRBJ2-1, with TRBD2 as a possible D gene (6 bases). Trimming removed 4 bases from V and 0 bases from J, with 13 bases in between. This CDR3 contains 16 residues. Germline V gives CDR1 MNHEY, CDR2 SVGAGI. Here the CDR3 reads CASSSYAGSSYNEQFF. CDR3 DNA: TGTGCCAGCAGTTCCTATGCCGGGAGCTCCTACAATGAGCAGTTCTTC.

The rearrangement uses TRBV7-9 and TRBJ2-7; D not certain. V lost 5 bases to trimming and J lost 3 bases, with 17 bases between them. The CDR3 consists of 15 residues. Per germline, CDR1 SEHNR and CDR2 FQNEAQ (reference sequence). DNA of the CDR3: TGTGCCAGCAGCCAATCCAGGACGTACTACTACGAGCAGTACTTC. This codes for CASSQSRTYYYEQYF.

The chain recombines TRBV2 with TRBJ1-6; 9 bases align to TRBD1. With V trimmed by 6 bases and J by 7 bases, 1 base remained unmatched. The CDR3 length is 13 residues. The V gene's germline CDR1 is SNHLY and CDR2 FYNNEI. The CDR3 DNA follows: TGTGCCAGCAGGGACAGGGGAAATTCACCCCTCCACTTT. Its protein is CASRDRGNSPLHF.

This clonotype was detected only a few times. The chain joins TRBV27 to TRBJ2-7; D is possibly TRBD1 or TRBD2 (6 bases each). V gave up 1 base and J gave up 6 bases, with 10 bases separating them. This CDR3 region has 13 residues. Germline values: CDR1 MNHEY, CDR2 SMNVEV (reference sequence). The CDR3 region is CASSLYRGREQYF. Here the CDR3 DNA reads TGTGCCAGCAGTTTATATCGGGGGCGCGAGCAGTACTTC.

The J gene is TRBJ2-2, the V gene TRBV11-2; D uncertain. Germline assignment: CDR1 SGHAT and CDR2 FQNNGV. Trimming stripped 1 base from V and 7 bases from J, with 7 bases between. The CDR3 runs to 13 residues. CDR3 bases: TGTGCCAGCAGCTTAGTGGGCATCGGGGAGCTGTTTTTT. It codes for CASSLVGIGELFF.

The chain recombines TRBV20-1 with TRBJ2-7; D not resolved. V was shortened by 2 bases and J by 2 bases, with 10 bases between the two germline ends. CDR1 DFQATT and CDR2 SNEGSKA come from the germline V gene (reference sequence). The CDR3 loop spans 13 amino acids. This CDR3 is CSARFGTAYEQYF. Written as DNA, the CDR3 is TGCAGTGCTAGATTTGGCACTGCCTACGAGCAGTACTTC.

This clonotype was counted many times. The chain couples TRBV10-3 to TRBJ2-1; TRBD2 aligns across 8 bases. The CDR3 spans 12 residues. V shed 10 bases, J shed 5 bases, and the junction held 4 bases outside the gene matches. Germline V lookup: CDR1 ENHRY, CDR2 SYGVKD. The CDR3 coding sequence is TGTGCCACCGGGAGGGGTCACAATGAGCAGTTCTTC. Amino acids: CATGRGHNEQFF.

The chain is built from TRBV6-1 and TRBJ1-5; no clear D. With 6 bases removed from V and 2 bases from J, the gap between germline ends came to 14 bases. Germline V CDR1 and CDR2: MNHNS, SASEGT. CDR3 length equals 15 residues. The CDR3 DNA reads as TGTGCCAGCAGACCCATGGACGGCCGCAATCAGCCCCAGCATTTT. Encoded protein: CASRPMDGRNQPQHF.

This clonotype was detected a few times. The chain carries TRBV6-1 and TRBJ2-2; 11 nucleotides agree with TRBD2. The germline gives CDR1 MNHNS, CDR2 SASEGT. V dropped 6 bases and J dropped 6; count of bases not matched to a gene: 9. The CDR3 consists of 16 residues. The CDR3: CASSRLAGKPAGELFF. The DNA for the CDR3 is TGTGCCAGCAGCCGACTAGCGGGGAAGCCCGCCGGGGAGCTGTTTTTT.

This clonotype has just a few counts. This chain connects TRBV20-1 to TRBJ1-6; no reliable D call. Germline CDR1 DFQATT, CDR2 SNEGSKA (reference sequence). The CDR3 has 12 amino acids. CDR3 nucleotides: TGCAGCGCACGAGGGCACAATTCACCCCTCCACTTT. Amino acids: CSARGHNSPLHF.

The rearrangement joins TRBV7-8 to TRBJ1-5, with a tentative D call TRBD1 (5 bases). Trimming removed 11 bases at V and 7 bases at J, with 21 bases between. This CDR3 contains 14 residues. The germline CDR1 and CDR2 sequences are SGHVS and FQNEAQ. DNA for the CDR3: TGTGCCTGTAATCGGGGCCGAAAGGACCAGCCCCAGCATTTT. This sequence encodes CACNRGRKDQPQHF.

This clonotype was found a few times. This chain links TRBV7-6 with TRBJ2-7, with 7 positions matching TRBD1. Trimming at V came to 4 bases and at J to 2 bases, leaving 11 bases not matched to a gene. The CDR3 contains 16 residues. Germline values: CDR1 SGHVS, CDR2 FNYEAQ. CDR3 in amino acids: CASSYLTGWNPYEQYF. For the CDR3, the DNA is TGTGCCAGCAGCTACTTGACAGGGTGGAACCCCTACGAGCAGTACTTC.

J is TRBJ1-3 and V is TRBV6-1, with D unclear. The length of the CDR3 is 14 residues. V was trimmed by 5 bases and J by 4 bases, leaving 12 bases between them. Germline CDR1 MNHNS, CDR2 SASEGT. The CDR3 coding sequence is TGTGCCAGCAGTCTAGGAGCCCTGGGAAACACCATATATTTT. It translates to CASSLGALGNTIYF.

This clonotype was seen a handful of times. DNA for the CDR3: TGCAGTGCCCCGCGAGGAAACACCATATATTTT. Amino acid sequence: CSAPRGNTIYF. The rearrangement links TRBV20-1 to TRBJ1-3; no clear D. This CDR3 has 11 amino acids. Germline V gene data show CDR1 as DFQATT and CDR2 as SNEGSKA (reference sequence). V lost 6 bases to trimming and J lost 4 bases, with 7 bases between them.

The V and J genes are TRBV4-2 and TRBJ1-1; no firm D call. Germline V gene data show CDR1 as LGHNA and CDR2 as YNFKEQ. Trimming stripped 0 bases from V and 1 base from J, with 15 bases between. This CDR3 spans 17 amino acids. The DNA of the CDR3 is TGTGCCAGCAGCCAAGATTATCCCCTTACGGAGAACACTGAAGCTTTCTTT. Amino acid sequence: CASSQDYPLTENTEAFF.

This clonotype has only a few counts. The chain is built from TRBV2 and TRBJ2-1, with 10 bases fitting TRBD2. V dropped 6 bases and J dropped 3; count of bases not matched to a gene: 11. CDR1 and CDR2 from the germline V gene are SNHLY and FYNNEI. The CDR3 spans 17 residues. CDR3 DNA: TGTGCCAGCAGCCCACCGGGACTAGCGAGCAGCTACAATGAGCAGTTCTTC. Protein sequence: CASSPPGLASSYNEQFF.

V is TRBV6-1 and J is TRBJ2-1; TRBD2 aligns across 14 bases. The V gene end was trimmed by 6 bases and the J gene end by 8 bases; junction bases not matched to a gene: 6. The CDR3 has 15 residues. Per the germline V gene, CDR1 is MNHNS and CDR2 is SASEGT. CDR3 sequence: CASRPTSGGAYEQFF. The DNA of the CDR3 is TGTGCCAGCAGGCCGACTAGCGGGGGGGCCTATGAGCAGTTCTTC.

This clonotype appeared a few times. The V gene is TRBV2, the J gene TRBJ2-1, with no clear D. CDR3 length: 15 amino acids. Trimming stripped 3 bases from V and 5 bases from J, with 14 bases between. Per germline, CDR1 SNHLY and CDR2 FYNNEI. The DNA of the CDR3 is TGTGCCAGCAGTGATTTTGCGAGTGGCCACAATGAGCAGTTCTTC. As protein: CASSDFASGHNEQFF.

The chain combines TRBV25-1 with TRBJ2-2; D is uncertain. V was clipped by 3 bases and J by 8 bases, with 10 bases between them. The CDR3 spans 13 residues. Germline V gives CDR1 MGHDK, CDR2 SYGVNS. The CDR3 spells CASSDPRLGELFF. The CDR3 DNA follows: TGTGCCAGCAGTGACCCCAGGCTGGGGGAGCTGTTTTTT.

This clonotype appeared a few times. CDR3: CASSYGAATSGSSDTQYF. For the CDR3, the DNA is TGTGCCAGCAGTTACGGGGCCGCGACTAGCGGGAGTTCAGATACGCAGTATTTT. The chain carries TRBV6-5 and TRBJ2-3, with 12 bases fitting TRBD2. The CDR3 length is 18 residues. Germline V gene sequence: CDR1 MNHEY, CDR2 SVGAGI. Germline trimming cut 2 bases from V and 4 bases from J; bases unmatched to any gene: 10.

The V gene is TRBV24-1, the J gene TRBJ1-2, with 8 bases fitting TRBD1. V was clipped by 1 base and J by 5 bases; unmatched bases: 5. Per the germline V gene, CDR1 is KGHDR and CDR2 is SFDVKD. The CDR3 contains 15 residues. DNA of the CDR3: TGTGCCACCAGTGATTTCAACAGGGGGGTATATGGCTACACCTTC. It codes for CATSDFNRGVYGYTF.

This sequence joins TRBV20-1 and TRBJ2-7, with D possibly matching TRBD2 (6 bases). V lost 0 bases and J 3 bases, leaving 15 bases between the germline ends. CDR1 and CDR2 from the germline V gene are DFQATT and SNEGSKA (reference sequence). CDR3 length: 15 residues. In DNA form, the CDR3 reads TGCAGTGCTAGAGATCGGATCGGGAGCGGCTACGAGCAGTACTTC. Protein sequence: CSARDRIGSGYEQYF.

This clonotype was recorded many times. The rearrangement links TRBV6-6 to TRBJ1-4; no clear D gene. Germline V gene lookup returns CDR1 MNHNY and CDR2 SVGAGI (reference sequence). The V end was cut by 0 bases, the J end by 1 base, with 0 bases between. This CDR3 is built from 13 residues. CDR3 coding DNA: TGTGCCAGCAGTTACTCAACTAATGAAAAACTGTTTTTT. Its protein product is CASSYSTNEKLFF.

V gene TRBV3-1 combines with J gene TRBJ2-7; possibly TRBD2 for D (5 bases). The germline gives CDR1 LGHDT, CDR2 YNNKEL (reference sequence). This CDR3 region has 15 residues. V gave up 2 bases and J gave up 2 bases, with 13 bases separating them. CDR3 protein: CASSQTLGSPYEQYF. The CDR3 DNA reads as TGTGCCAGCAGCCAAACCCTTGGGAGCCCCTACGAGCAGTACTTC.

The V gene is TRBV5-1, the J gene TRBJ2-1; TRBD1 aligns across 9 bases. V gave up 3 bases and J gave up 8 bases; unmatched junction bases: 6. CDR1 SGHRS and CDR2 YFSETQ come from the germline V gene. The CDR3 has 14 amino acids. CDR3 region: CASSSGQGIYEQFF. CDR3 in DNA: TGCGCCAGCAGCTCCGGACAGGGGATTTATGAGCAGTTCTTC. The variable domain in full, with the rest retrieved from reference TRBV5-1 and TRBJ2-1, is KAGVTQTPRYLIKTRGQQVTLSCSPISGHRSVSWYQQTPGQGLQFLFEYFSETQRNKGNFPGRFSGRQFSNSRSEMNVSTLELGDSALYLCASSSGQGIYEQFFGPGTRLTVL.

The chain joins TRBV6-2 or TRBV6-3 to TRBJ1-6; 8 bases agree with TRBD1. The CDR3 runs 17 residues. The V segment lost 6 bases and the J segment 1 base; nucleotides outside the gene matches: 8. From germline, CDR1 is MNHEY and CDR2 SVGEGT. The CDR3 reads CASRSTGVGSYNSPLHF. The CDR3 DNA is TGTGCCAGCAGATCGACAGGGGTTGGATCCTATAATTCACCCCTCCACTTT.

This clonotype was picked up many times. The chain combines TRBV9 with TRBJ1-1, with D possibly TRBD1 on 6 matching bases. CDR1 is SGDLS and CDR2 is YYNGEE in the germline V gene. Trimming left V 0 bases short and J 5 bases short, with 14 bases between. CDR3 length: 15 amino acids. The CDR3 DNA sequence: TGTGCCAGCAGCGTAGACGGGGGAAGGGGGACTGAAGCTTTCTTT. Translating gives CASSVDGGRGTEAFF. The whole variable domain, filled in from reference TRBV9 and TRBJ1-1, reads DSGVTQTPKHLITATGQRVTLRCSPRSGDLSVYWYQQSLDQGLQFLIQYYNGEERAKGNILERFSAQQFPDLHSELNLSSLELGDSALYFCASSVDGGRGTEAFFGQGTRLTVV.

The V and J genes are TRBV24-1 and TRBJ2-1; maybe TRBD2 (5 bases). The CDR3 spans 16 residues. Germline assignment: CDR1 KGHDR and CDR2 SFDVKD. Trimming cost V 1 base and J 7 bases, with 16 bases left between them. The CDR3 is CATSDLKGGSGNEQFF. DNA for the CDR3: TGTGCCACCAGTGATTTAAAGGGTGGGAGCGGAAATGAGCAGTTCTTC.

The rearrangement joins TRBV7-2 to TRBJ2-1; 11 bases are shared with TRBD2. V shed 2 bases and J 3 bases; nucleotides not matched to a gene: 6. Germline CDR1 SGHTA, CDR2 FQGNSA. There are 17 residues in the CDR3. CDR3 sequence: CASSLFPGLAVYNEQFF. The CDR3 DNA sequence: TGTGCCAGCAGCTTATTCCCGGGACTAGCGGTCTACAATGAGCAGTTCTTC.

Ten or more counts support this clonotype. The gene calls are TRBV7-9 and TRBJ2-1; 14 bases line up with TRBD2. The V gene end was trimmed by 5 bases and the J gene end by 7 bases; junction bases not matched to a gene: 4. The CDR3 is 15 amino acids. CDR1 SEHNR and CDR2 FQNEAQ come from the germline V gene (reference sequence). CDR3 DNA: TGTGCCAGCAGCCCGGGACTAGCGGGAGCGAATGAGCAGTTCTTC. Translating it yields CASSPGLAGANEQFF.